These 21 T cell receptor beta chains were sequenced from one sample in a study of graft-versus-host responses after intestinal transplantation. Data came from immunoSEQ multiplex PCR; TCRdb stores just in-frame clones and leaves some out. The sample has about 12,000 clones, approximately 89% seen once. This sample's time point: postoperative day 105 after intestinal transplantation (dayNNNN = postoperative day). The sequencing used PBMCs, collected 105 days after intestinal transplantation. The source of these receptors is a human patient who received an intestinal transplant, so some T cells may come from the graft donor.

The chain uses TRBV6-1 and TRBJ2-1; TRBD2 aligns across 8 bases. The germline V gene has CDR1 MNHNS and CDR2 SASEGT. The CDR3 is 16 residues long. V shed 1 base, J shed 8 bases, and the junction held 10 bases outside the gene matches. The CDR3 nucleotides are TGTGCCAGCAGTGAAGTCTGGGGCGGGGGGCTCGATGAGCAGTTCTTC. Its protein product is CASSEVWGGGLDEQFF.

This chain connects TRBV5-6 to TRBJ1-1; tentatively, D is TRBD1 (5 bases). Germline V lookup: CDR1 SGHDT, CDR2 YYEEEE. The V and J ends lost 3 bases and 6 bases respectively, with 18 bases between them. This CDR3 has 15 residues. The CDR3 sequence is CASSWGDRVNAEAFF. For the CDR3, the DNA is TGTGCCAGCAGCTGGGGTGACAGAGTAAACGCTGAAGCTTTCTTT. The whole variable domain, remainder taken from reference TRBV5-6 and TRBJ1-1, is DAGVTQSPTHLIKTRGQQVTLRCSPKSGHDTVSWYQQALGQGPQFIFQYYEEEERQRGNFPDRFSGHQFPNYSSELNVNALLLGDSALYLCASSWGDRVNAEAFFGQGTRLTVV.

This clone appeared a single time. J is TRBJ2-1 and V is TRBV10-3; TRBD2 aligns across 7 bases. V was clipped by 8 bases and J by 6 bases; unmatched bases: 13. The CDR3 sequence is 15 residues long. CDR1 and CDR2 from the germline V gene are ENHRY and SYGVKD. CDR3 bases: TGTGCCATCGGACCAAAGGGAGGGCCGACCAATGAGCAGTTCTTC. Amino acids: CAIGPKGGPTNEQFF.

The chain recombines TRBV9 with TRBJ2-5; TRBD2 matches at 13 bases. The CDR3 length is 18 residues. J lost 7 bases, V lost 4 bases, and 16 bases had no gene match. Looked up from germline, CDR1 is SGDLS and CDR2 is YYNGEE. CDR3 region: CASSLRLAGGPLEGTQYF. DNA of the CDR3: TGTGCCAGCAGCTTACGACTAGCGGGGGGTCCGCTGGAGGGGACCCAGTACTTC.

This chain uses TRBV4-1 with TRBJ2-1; 16 bases map to TRBD2. This CDR3 is 16 amino acids long. Germline CDR1 MGHRA, CDR2 YSYEKL. The junction had 4 bases not matched to a gene; V was cut back by 4 bases and J by 7 bases. The CDR3 here is CASSRGLAGGNNEQFF. The CDR3 DNA reads TGCGCCAGCAGCCGGGGACTAGCGGGGGGGAATAATGAGCAGTTCTTC.

This clone appeared a single time. CDR3 amino acids: CASSSNVGGYGYTF. The DNA of the CDR3 is TGTGCCAGCAGTAGTAATGTCGGGGGCTATGGCTACACCTTC. The chain employs TRBV6-1 and TRBJ1-2; D is possibly TRBD1 (5 bases). The CDR3 is made up of 14 amino acids. Germline-derived CDR1 and CDR2 are MNHNS and SASEGT. V was trimmed by 5 bases and J by 4 bases, leaving 14 bases between them.

V and J are TRBV27 and TRBJ2-1; TRBD1 matches at 7 bases. Trimming took 2 bases from V and 5 from J; bases not matched to a gene: 0. The CDR3 contains 13 residues. Germline loops: CDR1 MNHEY, CDR2 SMNVEV (reference sequence). DNA of the CDR3: TGTGCCAGCAGTTTAGGGACAGACAATGAGCAGTTCTTC. The encoded protein is CASSLGTDNEQFF.

V gene TRBV7-2 combines with J gene TRBJ2-1; TRBD2 matches at 7 bases. The CDR3 contains 16 residues. The trim removed 1 base at V and 0 bases at J, leaving 3 bases unmatched. Looked up from germline, CDR1 is SGHTA and CDR2 is FQGNSA. The CDR3 loop reads CASSLVGGSSYNEQFF. CDR3 bases: TGTGCCAGCAGCTTAGTGGGCGGGAGCTCCTACAATGAGCAGTTCTTC.

This chain links TRBV7-9 with TRBJ1-1, with D unclear. V lost 1 base and J 5 bases, leaving 11 bases between the germline ends. There are 14 residues in the CDR3. CDR1 is SEHNR, CDR2 FQNEAQ, per germline (reference sequence). CDR3 in DNA: TGTGCCAGCAGCTTAGGGCCGGGCGGGACTGAAGCTTTCTTT. Translated, it gives CASSLGPGGTEAFF.

This clone is categorized as large. The rearrangement joins TRBV6-4 to TRBJ2-2; D call uncertain. V was shortened by 2 bases and J by 3 bases, with 4 bases between the two germline ends. The CDR3 totals 13 residues. CDR1 is MRHNA and CDR2 is SNTAGT in the germline V gene. The CDR3 loop is CASSDRDTGELFF. The CDR3 nucleotides read TGTGCCAGCAGTGACAGGGACACCGGGGAGCTGTTTTTT.

The chain links TRBV6-6 to TRBJ1-1; TRBD1 might be the D (6 bases). The germline gives CDR1 MNHNY, CDR2 SVGAGI (reference sequence). The CDR3 contains 15 residues. The V and J ends lost 6 bases and 0 bases respectively, with 14 bases between them. The CDR3 DNA sequence: TGTGCCAGCAGGCACAGGGAGAGCATGAACACTGAAGCTTTCTTT. Its translation: CASRHRESMNTEAFF.

J is TRBJ2-7 and V is TRBV11-2; no clear D gene. With 3 bases removed from V and 4 bases from J, the gap between germline ends came to 4 bases. The CDR3 has 11 amino acids. The germline CDR1 and CDR2 sequences are SGHAT and FQNNGV. CDR3 amino acids: CASSLEYEQYF. For the CDR3, the DNA is TGTGCCAGCAGCTTGGAGTACGAGCAGTACTTC. Variable domain in full (rest from reference TRBV11-2 and TRBJ2-7): EAGVAQSPRYKIIEKRQSVAFWCNPISGHATLYWYQQILGQGPKLLIQFQNNGVVDDSQLPKDRFSAERLKGVDSTLKIQPAKLEDSAVYLCASSLEYEQYFGPGTRLTVT.

The chain employs TRBV27 and TRBJ1-5; TRBD1 is a possible D gene (5 bases). The CDR3 consists of 13 residues. The germline V gene has CDR1 MNHEY and CDR2 SMNVEV (reference sequence). The CDR3 is CLYGGGGNQPQHF. Here the CDR3 DNA reads TGTCTTTACGGCGGGGGGGGCAATCAGCCCCAGCATTTT.

The CDR3 bases are TGCGCCAGCAGCTTGGTCTCTGGGGAGTTCACTGAAGCTTTCTTT. This gives the protein CASSLVSGEFTEAFF. The genes are TRBV5-1 and TRBJ1-1; D is undetermined. The ends were cut back, 0 bases at V and 4 bases at J, with 13 bases in the middle. From germline, CDR1 is SGHRS and CDR2 YFSETQ. This CDR3 contains 15 residues.

The rearrangement links TRBV6-1 to TRBJ2-4; TRBD1 matches at 8 bases. This CDR3 is 15 amino acids long. V lost 1 base, J lost 4 bases, and 3 bases stayed unmatched. In germline, CDR1 is MNHNS, CDR2 SASEGT. The CDR3 sequence: CASSEVRQGKNIQYF. In DNA, the CDR3 is TGTGCCAGCAGTGAAGTGAGACAGGGGAAAAACATTCAGTACTTC.

The chain couples TRBV27 to TRBJ1-2; TRBD1 matches at 7 bases. Per germline, CDR1 MNHEY and CDR2 SMNVEV (reference sequence). The CDR3 consists of 14 residues. The V and J ends lost 5 bases and 8 bases, in that order; junction bases with no gene match: 11. In DNA, the CDR3 is TGTGCCAGCAGTGCGGGACAGTTCTCCGGAGGCTACACCTTC. This codes for CASSAGQFSGGYTF.

The genes are TRBV10-3 and TRBJ1-4; no firm D call. CDR3 length: 16 amino acids. Germline lookup yields CDR1 ENHRY and CDR2 SYGVKD. The V gene lost 2 bases and the J gene lost 7 bases, with 17 bases spanning the gap. This CDR3 is CAISERQTGMGEKLFF. The CDR3 DNA reads TGTGCCATCAGTGAGCGGCAGACCGGCATGGGTGAAAAACTGTTTTTT.

The rearrangement uses TRBV5-6 and TRBJ2-7, with D uncertain. Looked up from germline, CDR1 is SGHDT and CDR2 is YYEEEE. The CDR3 length is 13 residues. V dropped 0 bases and J dropped 3 bases, with 7 bases sitting between them. The chain's CDR3 is CASSLEGNYEQYF. The DNA of the CDR3 is TGTGCCAGCAGCTTGGAAGGGAACTACGAGCAGTACTTC.

CDR3 in DNA: TGTGCCAGCCGGGACAGGGGGCCTCAGCCCCAGCATTTT. Translating it yields CASRDRGPQPQHF. The rearrangement uses TRBV6-1 and TRBJ1-5; 12 nucleotides agree with TRBD1. V was clipped by 8 bases and J by 6 bases; unmatched bases: 2. Germline V gene sequence: CDR1 MNHNS, CDR2 SASEGT. The CDR3 contains 13 residues.

The chain is built from TRBV4-1 and TRBJ2-3; 9 bases are a match to TRBD1. Trimming took 4 bases from V and 3 from J; bases not matched to a gene: 2. Germline CDR1 and CDR2: MGHRA and YSYEKL. The CDR3 length is 14 residues. The CDR3 nucleotides are TGCGCCAGCAGCCCGGGACAGGGAACAGATACGCAGTATTTT. It is translated as CASSPGQGTDTQYF.

This chain uses TRBV25-1 with TRBJ2-5, with 9 bases that match TRBD2. Looked up from germline, CDR1 is MGHDK and CDR2 is SYGVNS. V trimming: 5 bases; J trimming: 0 bases; junction bases outside the gene matches: 7. This CDR3 is 16 amino acids long. Written as DNA, the CDR3 is TGTGCCAGCAGTAGACCGGGACTAGCCCACCAAGAGACCCAGTACTTC. It codes for CASSRPGLAHQETQYF.